The rows below give T cell receptor beta chains drawn from one sample of a study of identical twins. MiXCR, run by TCRdb on the 5' RACE reads, gives a single entry per CDR3 protein. This sample carries 300,000 to 350,000 distinct CDR3 sequences, about 12% of them seen once, and the ten largest clones take roughly 7.8%. This sample was shared with a second study, whose subject was yellow fever vaccine responses in identical twins.

The sample comprised CD8+ T cells sorted from blood. These receptors all stem from a young woman in good health. CDR3s include the opening cysteine and the closing phenylalanine or tryptophan. Each record gives: D gene, J gene, V gene, clone size, CDR3 protein, CDR3 DNA. D genes are given only for firm matches. The size field is filled for only some rows; it gives once, few, many or a size class.

D gene: -
J gene: TRBJ2-7
V gene: TRBV7-8
clone size: -
CDR3 protein: CASSLGQGSGYEQYF
CDR3 DNA: TGTGCCAGCAGCTTAGGCCAGGGCTCGGGATACGAGCAGTACTTC

D gene: -
J gene: TRBJ2-7
V gene: TRBV7-3
clone size: few
CDR3 protein: CASSRAYNSSIYEQYF
CDR3 DNA: TGTGCCAGCAGCCGAGCATACAATTCCTCCATCTACGAGCAGTACTTC

D gene: -
J gene: TRBJ2-7
V gene: TRBV7-8
clone size: few
CDR3 protein: CASSSPSGSADYEQYF
CDR3 DNA: TGTGCCAGCAGCTCCCCCTCCGGGTCAGCTGATTACGAGCAGTACTTC

D gene: TRBD2
J gene: TRBJ2-2
V gene: TRBV6-1
clone size: few
CDR3 protein: CASSPPLGGAGELFF
CDR3 DNA: TGTGCCAGCAGCCCGCCCCTGGGGGGGGCCGGGGAGCTGTTTTTT

D gene: -
J gene: TRBJ2-7
V gene: TRBV4-2
clone size: many
CDR3 protein: CASSQDPGNYEQYF
CDR3 DNA: TGTGCCAGCAGCCAAGATCCGGGAAACTACGAGCAGTACTTC

D gene: -
J gene: TRBJ2-2
V gene: TRBV6-1
clone size: -
CDR3 protein: CASTEWTVNTGELFF
CDR3 DNA: TGTGCCAGCACTGAGTGGACAGTGAACACCGGGGAGCTGTTTTTT

D gene: -
J gene: TRBJ2-5
V gene: TRBV5-1
clone size: many
CDR3 protein: CASSLGQQETQYF
CDR3 DNA: TGCGCCAGCAGCTTGGGACAGCAAGAGACCCAGTACTTC

D gene: TRBD2
J gene: TRBJ2-7
V gene: TRBV24-1
clone size: -
CDR3 protein: CATSGTSGGNEQYF
CDR3 DNA: TGTGCCACCAGTGGGACTAGCGGGGGTAACGAGCAGTACTTC

D gene: TRBD1
J gene: TRBJ2-7
V gene: TRBV29-1
clone size: few
CDR3 protein: CSAGTGADEQYF
CDR3 DNA: TGCAGCGCTGGGACAGGGGCGGACGAGCAGTACTTC

D gene: -
J gene: TRBJ2-5
V gene: TRBV4-1
clone size: -
CDR3 protein: CASSQGPIDQRETQYF
CDR3 DNA: TGCGCCAGCAGCCAAGGGCCGATCGACCAAAGGGAGACCCAGTACTTC

D gene: -
J gene: TRBJ2-1
V gene: TRBV9
clone size: -
CDR3 protein: CASSWGQVWALEGDEQFF
CDR3 DNA: TGTGCCAGCAGCTGGGGGCAGGTTTGGGCCCTGGAGGGGGATGAGCAGTTCTTC

D gene: -
J gene: TRBJ1-1
V gene: TRBV13
clone size: few
CDR3 protein: CASCDFEGSTEAFF
CDR3 DNA: TGTGCCAGCTGCGATTTTGAGGGGTCCACTGAAGCTTTCTTT

D gene: -
J gene: TRBJ2-2
V gene: TRBV29-1
clone size: many
CDR3 protein: CSVVRTNTGELFF
CDR3 DNA: TGCAGCGTTGTACGGACGAACACCGGGGAGCTGTTTTTT

D gene: -
J gene: TRBJ1-2
V gene: TRBV7-8
clone size: -
CDR3 protein: CASSSSGISWLYGYTF
CDR3 DNA: TGTGCCAGCAGCTCATCCGGGATCTCGTGGCTCTATGGCTACACCTTC

D gene: TRBD2
J gene: TRBJ2-1
V gene: TRBV12-3/TRBV12-4
clone size: many
CDR3 protein: CASSSGGPSYNEQFF
CDR3 DNA: TGTGCCAGCAGTTCGGGGGGGCCATCCTACAATGAGCAGTTCTTC

D gene: -
J gene: TRBJ2-7
V gene: TRBV2
clone size: -
CDR3 protein: CASTTGSYEQYF
CDR3 DNA: TGTGCCAGCACTACGGGGTCCTACGAGCAGTACTTC

D gene: -
J gene: TRBJ2-1
V gene: TRBV29-1
clone size: few
CDR3 protein: CSVEVGQNYNEQFF
CDR3 DNA: TGCAGCGTTGAAGTAGGGCAGAACTACAATGAGCAGTTCTTC

D gene: TRBD2
J gene: TRBJ2-1
V gene: TRBV13
clone size: -
CDR3 protein: CASSFGLAGATTRNEQFF
CDR3 DNA: TGTGCCAGCAGCTTTGGACTAGCGGGGGCTACTACGAGGAATGAGCAGTTCTTC

D gene: -
J gene: TRBJ1-5
V gene: TRBV20-1
clone size: -
CDR3 protein: CSARDPRGGRDQPQHF
CDR3 DNA: TGCAGTGCTAGAGACCCAAGGGGGGGTCGTGATCAGCCCCAGCATTTT

D gene: TRBD1
J gene: TRBJ2-1
V gene: TRBV29-1
clone size: many
CDR3 protein: CSVEFLGQGARNEQFF
CDR3 DNA: TGCAGCGTTGAATTTTTGGGACAGGGGGCGCGGAATGAGCAGTTCTTC

D gene: -
J gene: TRBJ1-1
V gene: TRBV12-3/TRBV12-4
clone size: -
CDR3 protein: CASTPGWGDEAFF
CDR3 DNA: TGTGCCAGCACCCCGGGGTGGGGCGATGAAGCTTTCTTT

D gene: -
J gene: TRBJ2-7
V gene: TRBV6-1
clone size: few
CDR3 protein: CASSEPTSIEQYF
CDR3 DNA: TGTGCCAGCAGTGAACCGACATCTATCGAGCAGTACTTC

D gene: -
J gene: TRBJ2-6
V gene: TRBV6-5
clone size: few
CDR3 protein: CASSYSIGWGITGLSGANVLTF
CDR3 DNA: TGTGCCAGCAGTTACAGTATAGGGTGGGGGATAACCGGATTATCAGGGGCCAACGTCCTGACTTTC

D gene: -
J gene: TRBJ2-3
V gene: TRBV4-2
clone size: -
CDR3 protein: CASSQERGADTQYF
CDR3 DNA: TGTGCCAGCAGCCAAGAGAGGGGGGCAGATACGCAGTATTTT

D gene: -
J gene: TRBJ2-5
V gene: TRBV10-1
clone size: few
CDR3 protein: CASSEEGGSETQYF
CDR3 DNA: TGCGCCAGCAGTGAGGAGGGGGGGTCAGAGACCCAGTACTTC

D gene: -
J gene: TRBJ1-3
V gene: TRBV29-1
clone size: -
CDR3 protein: CSAYGTGENGNTIYF
CDR3 DNA: TGCAGCGCCTATGGGACGGGGGAGAATGGAAACACCATATATTTT

D gene: -
J gene: TRBJ2-5
V gene: TRBV7-9
clone size: many
CDR3 protein: CASSPRGAQETQYF
CDR3 DNA: TGTGCCAGCAGCCCCCGGGGGGCCCAAGAGACCCAGTACTTC

D gene: -
J gene: TRBJ2-7
V gene: TRBV20-1
clone size: -
CDR3 protein: CSARGGRGSYEQYF
CDR3 DNA: TGCAGTGCTAGAGGCGGGCGGGGATCCTACGAGCAGTACTTC

D gene: TRBD1
J gene: TRBJ1-2
V gene: TRBV11-2
clone size: many
CDR3 protein: CASSFGTVDGYTF
CDR3 DNA: TGTGCCAGCAGCTTTGGGACAGTCGATGGCTACACCTTC

D gene: TRBD2
J gene: TRBJ2-3
V gene: TRBV4-1
clone size: -
CDR3 protein: CASSREAGVGLSDTQYF
CDR3 DNA: TGCGCCAGCAGCCGCGAAGCGGGAGTAGGATTGTCAGATACGCAGTATTTT

D gene: TRBD1
J gene: TRBJ1-1
V gene: TRBV20-1
clone size: few
CDR3 protein: CRVAGGTNTEAFF
CDR3 DNA: TGCAGGGTGGCAGGGGGGACGAACACTGAAGCTTTCTTT

D gene: -
J gene: TRBJ2-3
V gene: TRBV20-1
clone size: few
CDR3 protein: CSARDRGAPSTDTQYF
CDR3 DNA: TGCAGTGCTAGAGATCGGGGGGCCCCAAGCACAGATACGCAGTATTTT

D gene: TRBD2
J gene: TRBJ2-1
V gene: TRBV20-1
clone size: -
CDR3 protein: CSAPGSLAGTEGQFF
CDR3 DNA: TGCAGTGCCCCTGGGTCGCTAGCGGGCACGGAAGGGCAGTTCTTC

D gene: -
J gene: TRBJ1-5
V gene: TRBV28
clone size: few
CDR3 protein: CASREGTGQPQHF
CDR3 DNA: TGTGCCAGCAGGGAGGGGACGGGTCAGCCCCAGCATTTT

D gene: -
J gene: TRBJ2-2
V gene: TRBV4-2
clone size: few
CDR3 protein: CASSQDRVARTGELFF
CDR3 DNA: TGTGCCAGCAGCCAAGATCGAGTAGCGAGGACCGGGGAGCTGTTTTTT

D gene: TRBD1
J gene: TRBJ2-2
V gene: TRBV7-9
clone size: -
CDR3 protein: CASSLPDRGAGELFF
CDR3 DNA: TGTGCCAGCAGCTTACCGGACAGGGGGGCCGGGGAGCTGTTTTTT

D gene: TRBD2
J gene: TRBJ2-5
V gene: TRBV28
clone size: -
CDR3 protein: CASSPSGPSGGVPQETQYF
CDR3 DNA: TGTGCCAGCAGTCCCTCTGGCCCTAGCGGGGGGGTGCCCCAAGAGACCCAGTACTTC

D gene: -
J gene: TRBJ2-2
V gene: TRBV7-3
clone size: few
CDR3 protein: CASSFNSMGAGELFF
CDR3 DNA: TGTGCCAGCAGCTTCAATTCTATGGGAGCCGGGGAGCTGTTTTTT

D gene: -
J gene: TRBJ2-2
V gene: TRBV5-1
clone size: few
CDR3 protein: CASSYPLGKPNTGELFF
CDR3 DNA: TGCGCCAGCAGCTATCCCCTGGGAAAACCGAACACCGGGGAGCTGTTTTTT

D gene: TRBD2
J gene: TRBJ2-2
V gene: TRBV4-1
clone size: -
CDR3 protein: CASSQGTSGSNTGELFF
CDR3 DNA: TGCGCCAGCAGCCAGGGGACTAGCGGGTCGAACACCGGGGAGCTGTTTTTT

D gene: -
J gene: TRBJ1-1
V gene: TRBV5-1
clone size: -
CDR3 protein: CASSPHWTISLGAFF
CDR3 DNA: TGCGCCAGCAGCCCACACTGGACCATTTCCCTTGGAGCTTTCTTT

D gene: -
J gene: TRBJ2-7
V gene: TRBV28
clone size: -
CDR3 protein: CASSPGTISYEQYF
CDR3 DNA: TGTGCCAGCAGTCCCGGGACGATCTCCTACGAGCAGTACTTC

D gene: -
J gene: TRBJ1-6
V gene: TRBV19
clone size: few
CDR3 protein: CASMDGDQYNSPLHF
CDR3 DNA: TGTGCCAGTATGGACGGGGACCAGTATAATTCACCCCTCCACTTT

D gene: -
J gene: TRBJ2-6
V gene: TRBV28
clone size: few
CDR3 protein: CASSTYNFRGSGANVLTF
CDR3 DNA: TGTGCCAGCAGCACCTACAACTTCAGGGGCTCTGGGGCCAACGTCCTGACTTTC

D gene: TRBD2
J gene: TRBJ2-3
V gene: TRBV5-1
clone size: -
CDR3 protein: CASSLRASGGDGTDTQYF
CDR3 DNA: TGCGCCAGCAGCTTGAGGGCTAGCGGGGGGGACGGCACAGATACGCAGTATTTT

D gene: -
J gene: TRBJ1-2
V gene: TRBV6-2/TRBV6-3
clone size: few
CDR3 protein: CASSYQGFDYGYTF
CDR3 DNA: TGTGCCAGCAGTTACCAAGGGTTTGACTATGGCTACACCTTC

D gene: TRBD2
J gene: TRBJ2-1
V gene: TRBV10-3
clone size: many
CDR3 protein: CAITDGLREVPRYNEQFF
CDR3 DNA: TGTGCCATCACCGACGGGCTACGGGAGGTTCCCCGCTACAATGAGCAGTTCTTC

D gene: TRBD2
J gene: TRBJ2-1
V gene: TRBV5-1
clone size: -
CDR3 protein: CASSLVGLAGDEQFF
CDR3 DNA: TGCGCCAGCAGCTTGGTGGGACTAGCGGGAGATGAGCAGTTCTTC

D gene: -
J gene: TRBJ2-3
V gene: TRBV7-3
clone size: many
CDR3 protein: CASSLTTAPGRRDTQYF
CDR3 DNA: TGTGCCAGCAGCTTAACGACTGCCCCAGGGAGAAGAGATACGCAGTATTTT

D gene: TRBD2
J gene: TRBJ2-2
V gene: TRBV20-1
clone size: -
CDR3 protein: CSARDQVAGGDTGELFF
CDR3 DNA: TGCAGTGCTAGAGACCAGGTGGCGGGAGGGGATACCGGGGAGCTGTTTTTT

D gene: TRBD2
J gene: TRBJ2-1
V gene: TRBV27
clone size: few
CDR3 protein: CASMSPGLAGAGEQFF
CDR3 DNA: TGTGCCAGCATGTCTCCGGGACTAGCGGGAGCCGGTGAGCAGTTCTTC

D gene: TRBD2
J gene: TRBJ2-1
V gene: TRBV29-1
clone size: many
CDR3 protein: CSVETSGGFYNEQFF
CDR3 DNA: TGCAGCGTTGAAACTAGCGGGGGTTTTTACAATGAGCAGTTCTTC

D gene: TRBD2
J gene: TRBJ2-2
V gene: TRBV28
clone size: -
CDR3 protein: CASRGFPRGSREFTGELFF
CDR3 DNA: TGTGCCAGCAGGGGATTCCCGCGCGGGAGTCGAGAATTCACCGGGGAGCTGTTTTTT

D gene: TRBD1
J gene: TRBJ2-1
V gene: TRBV5-8
clone size: few
CDR3 protein: CASSLVFQGANEQFF
CDR3 DNA: TGTGCCAGCAGCTTGGTTTTTCAGGGGGCTAATGAGCAGTTCTTC

D gene: TRBD2
J gene: TRBJ2-7
V gene: TRBV2
clone size: -
CDR3 protein: CASSEGGGRIYEQYF
CDR3 DNA: TGTGCCAGCAGTGAGGGAGGCGGGAGAATCTACGAGCAGTACTTC

D gene: TRBD1
J gene: TRBJ2-7
V gene: TRBV12-3/TRBV12-4
clone size: many
CDR3 protein: CASSQKTGAEQYF
CDR3 DNA: TGTGCCAGCAGTCAAAAAACAGGGGCCGAGCAGTACTTC

D gene: -
J gene: TRBJ2-1
V gene: TRBV7-6
clone size: -
CDR3 protein: CASSFLGDNEQFF
CDR3 DNA: TGTGCCAGCAGTTTCCTGGGGGACAATGAGCAGTTCTTC

D gene: TRBD2
J gene: TRBJ2-1
V gene: TRBV19
clone size: -
CDR3 protein: CATSSGSTNEQFF
CDR3 DNA: TGTGCCACCTCTAGCGGGAGTACTAATGAGCAGTTCTTC

D gene: -
J gene: TRBJ2-2
V gene: TRBV12-3/TRBV12-4
clone size: few
CDR3 protein: CASSFTGYTGELFF
CDR3 DNA: TGTGCCAGCAGTTTTACCGGGTACACCGGGGAGCTGTTTTTT